These 29 T cell receptor beta chains were all obtained from the same sample, sequenced in a study of blood T cell repertoires in COVID-19. The assay was immunoSEQ multiplex PCR, and TCRdb's table has in-frame clones only and misses some. The sample carries about 280,000 clones, around nine tenths recorded once. Sequenced sample: peripheral blood. The source is a woman aged 25 to 39 with COVID-19, enrolled during active disease.

This clone appeared a single time. The CDR3 nucleotides read TGCGCCAGCAGTGACAGACTAGCGGGCACAGATACGCAGTATTTT. It yields the protein CASSDRLAGTDTQYF. This sequence joins TRBV10-1 and TRBJ2-3; 9 bases line up with TRBD2. CDR1 is WNHNN and CDR2 is SYGVQD in the germline V gene (reference sequence). V shed 3 bases, J shed 1 base, and the junction held 2 bases outside the gene matches. The CDR3 is 15 amino acids.

The chain has TRBV2 and TRBJ1-2; 9 bases fit TRBD1. The CDR3 spans 11 residues. The V gene end was trimmed by 5 bases and the J gene end by 12 bases; junction bases not matched to a gene: 4. Germline V gene lookup returns CDR1 SNHLY and CDR2 FYNNEI. The CDR3 loop reads CASSYDRGDTF. The CDR3 bases are TGTGCCAGCAGTTACGACAGGGGGGACACCTTC.

V is TRBV7-2 and J is TRBJ1-1; TRBD1 matches 8 bases. This CDR3 spans 19 amino acids. The J segment lost 0 bases and the V segment lost 6 bases, leaving 18 bases of the junction unmatched. Germline lookup yields CDR1 SGHTA and CDR2 FQGNSA. The CDR3 is CASRSGGGQATYVNTEAFF. In DNA, the CDR3 is TGTGCCAGCAGGAGTGGGGGGGGACAGGCGACCTATGTGAACACTGAAGCTTTCTTT.

The chain employs TRBV6-1 and TRBJ1-2; 7 nucleotides agree with TRBD1. The germline gives CDR1 MNHNS, CDR2 SASEGT. V dropped 3 bases and J dropped 1; count of bases not matched to a gene: 8. The CDR3 runs to 16 residues. This chain's CDR3 is CASSDNFGQVNYGYTF. CDR3 sequence (DNA): TGTGCCAGCAGTGACAATTTTGGACAGGTTAACTATGGCTACACCTTC.

This clone was counted once. The J gene is TRBJ2-5, the V gene TRBV7-7; 7 bases are shared with TRBD1. V shed 4 bases and J 5 bases; nucleotides not matched to a gene: 10. CDR1 SSHAT and CDR2 FNYEAQ come from the germline V gene (reference sequence). The CDR3 spans 15 residues. CDR3 region: CASSSRTGKGETQYF. DNA for the CDR3: TGTGCCAGCAGCTCGAGGACAGGCAAGGGTGAGACCCAGTACTTC.

The chain uses TRBV5-1 and TRBJ2-2; the match to TRBD2 covers 13 bases. V shed 2 bases, J shed 0 bases, and the junction held 4 bases outside the gene matches. CDR3 length: 18 residues. The germline V gene encodes CDR1 SGHRS and CDR2 YFSETQ. CDR3 amino acids: CASSFHGTSGANTGELFF. Here the CDR3 DNA reads TGCGCCAGCAGCTTCCACGGGACTAGCGGGGCGAACACCGGGGAGCTGTTTTTT.

This chain connects TRBV14 to TRBJ1-2; D remains unclear. The V gene's germline CDR1 is SGHDN and CDR2 FVKESK. The ends were cut back, 0 bases at V and 5 bases at J, with 16 bases in the middle. This CDR3 region has 16 residues. The CDR3 region has the DNA TGTGCCAGCAGCCAAGATATCGCCGGGAACTTATATGGCTACACCTTC. Residues: CASSQDIAGNLYGYTF.

J is TRBJ1-1 and V is TRBV3-1 (or the pseudogene TRBV3-2); 9 nucleotides line up with TRBD1. With 4 bases clipped from V and 4 bases from J, the junction kept 1 base outside the gene matches. Germline CDR1 reads LGHDT; CDR2 reads YNNKEL (reference sequence). The CDR3 runs 13 residues. CDR3 protein: CASSPGQGTEAFF. Written as DNA, the CDR3 is TGTGCCAGCAGCCCGGGACAGGGCACTGAAGCTTTCTTT.

This clone was detected a few times. The chain recombines TRBV27 with TRBJ2-7, with 13 positions matching TRBD2. From germline, CDR1 is MNHEY and CDR2 SMNVEV (reference sequence). J gave up 6 bases and V 5 bases, and 10 bases lay outside the gene matches. The CDR3 consists of 16 residues. CDR3 residues: CASSALLAGGPFEQYF. The CDR3, as DNA: TGTGCCAGCAGTGCCTTACTAGCGGGGGGGCCATTCGAGCAGTACTTC.

The J gene is TRBJ1-6, the V gene TRBV7-9, with 10 bases fitting TRBD1. This CDR3 has 18 residues. Germline lookup yields CDR1 SEHNR and CDR2 FQNEAQ (reference sequence). V shed 5 bases and J 5 bases; nucleotides not matched to a gene: 12. This chain's CDR3 is CASSENFRTGGNNSPLHF. Here the CDR3 DNA reads TGTGCCAGCAGCGAAAACTTTCGGACAGGGGGAAATAATTCACCCCTCCACTTT.

The sample holds a few counts of this clone. The chain is built from TRBV2 and TRBJ2-2; D not resolved. CDR1 is SNHLY and CDR2 is FYNNEI in the germline V gene. The V end was cut by 6 bases, the J end by 6 bases, with 11 bases between. CDR3 length equals 13 residues. CDR3 protein: CASSTDLAGELFF. The CDR3 DNA sequence: TGTGCCAGCAGCACAGATTTAGCCGGGGAGCTGTTTTTT. Using reference TRBV2 and TRBJ2-2 for the parts outside the CDR3, the full variable domain is EPEVTQTPSHQVTQMGQEVILRCVPISNHLYFYWYRQILGQKVEFLVSFYNNEISEKSEIFDDQFSVERPDGSNFTLKIRSTKLEDSAMYFCASSTDLAGELFFGEGSRLTVL.

The table lists this clone with a few counts. The chain has TRBV12-5 and TRBJ2-1; 8 nucleotides match TRBD2. CDR3 length equals 15 residues. CDR1 LGHNT and CDR2 FRNRAP come from the germline V gene. J was trimmed by 8 bases and V by 7 bases; bases with no gene match: 13. The CDR3 DNA follows: TGTGCTAGTGCCCCGGTTACCGGGGGGGCCCATGAGCAGTTCTTC. This sequence encodes CASAPVTGGAHEQFF.

The CDR3 sequence: CASSPGRGQPQHF. The CDR3 DNA is TGTGCCAGCAGTCCGGGGAGAGGGCAGCCCCAGCATTTT. The gene calls are TRBV27 and TRBJ1-5; D is unresolved. This CDR3 region has 13 residues. V shed 5 bases and J shed 7 bases, with 12 bases lying between them. The germline V gene encodes CDR1 MNHEY and CDR2 SMNVEV (reference sequence).

This clone was seen only a few times. This chain uses TRBV18 with TRBJ2-7; a weak D match, TRBD1 (6 bases). Trimming stripped 4 bases from V and 3 bases from J, with 10 bases between. Germline-derived CDR1 and CDR2 are KGHSH and LQKENI. The CDR3 runs to 13 residues. The CDR3 reads CASSRQDFYEQYF. Written as DNA, the CDR3 is TGTGCCAGCTCACGACAGGATTTCTACGAGCAGTACTTC.

This chain joins TRBV5-6 and TRBJ2-7; 10 bases line up with TRBD1. Trimming removed 2 bases from V and 4 bases from J; junction bases left unmatched: 6. CDR1 is SGHDT and CDR2 is YYEEEE in the germline V gene. The CDR3 is 15 amino acids. The CDR3 loop reads CASSFSGTGAYEQYF. The CDR3 DNA is TGTGCCAGCAGCTTTTCAGGGACAGGGGCTTACGAGCAGTACTTC.

The CDR3 nucleotides read TGTGCCAGCAGCCGGGACAGGGGGCGGGATCTGGGCTATGGCTACACCTTC. Amino acids: CASSRDRGRDLGYGYTF. The chain uses TRBV5-5 and TRBJ1-2; 12 nucleotides line up with TRBD1. Trimming cost V 4 bases and J 4 bases; bases outside gene matches: 11. The CDR3 is made up of 17 amino acids. Germline loops: CDR1 SGHKS, CDR2 YYEKEE (reference sequence). Using reference TRBV5-5 and TRBJ1-2 for the parts outside the CDR3, the full variable domain is DAGVTQSPTHLIKTRGQQVTLRCSPISGHKSVSWYQQVLGQGPQFIFQYYEKEERGRGNFPDRFSARQFPNYSSELNVNALLLGDSALYLCASSRDRGRDLGYGYTFGSGTRLTVV.

The rearrangement links TRBV7-8 to TRBJ2-7, with 9 bases fitting TRBD1. The J segment lost 3 bases and the V segment lost 4 bases, leaving 4 bases of the junction unmatched. The CDR3 extends over 14 amino acids. Germline loops: CDR1 SGHVS, CDR2 FQNEAQ. The CDR3 here is CASSSDRGYYEQYF. Written as DNA, the CDR3 is TGTGCCAGCAGCTCGGACAGGGGCTACTACGAGCAGTACTTC.

This clone has just a few counts. The chain links TRBV6-5 to TRBJ2-5; tentatively, D is TRBD2 (6 bases). Germline V gene data show CDR1 as MNHEY and CDR2 as SVGAGI. The CDR3 sequence is 13 residues long. The V and J ends lost 6 bases and 2 bases respectively, with 10 bases between them. CDR3 nucleotide sequence: TGTGCCAGCAGCCGGGACTTACAAGAGACCCAGTACTTC. Encoded protein: CASSRDLQETQYF.

This rearrangement joins TRBV4-1 to TRBJ1-5; no reliable D call. Germline V CDR1 and CDR2: MGHRA, YSYEKL. V was cut by 5 bases and J by 3 bases, with 8 bases left in between. This CDR3 has 13 residues. The CDR3 is CASSELDNQPQHF. The DNA for the CDR3 is TGCGCCAGCAGCGAGTTAGACAATCAGCCCCAGCATTTT.

This chain links TRBV27 with TRBJ2-5; D perhaps matches TRBD2 (6 bases). Trimming took off 5 bases at V and 0 bases at J, with 13 bases between the two ends. The CDR3 contains 15 residues. Looked up from germline, CDR1 is MNHEY and CDR2 is SMNVEV (reference sequence). The CDR3 sequence: CASSIGSTDQETQYF. The CDR3 DNA sequence: TGTGCCAGCAGTATCGGGAGCACGGACCAAGAGACCCAGTACTTC.

V is TRBV5-5 and J is TRBJ2-3; TRBD1 might be the D (6 bases). V shed 0 bases and J shed 4 bases, with 21 bases lying between them. The CDR3 is 18 residues long. CDR1 is SGHKS and CDR2 is YYEKEE in the germline V gene (reference sequence). CDR3 residues: CASSLEGEQTGPADTQYF. For the CDR3, the DNA is TGTGCCAGCAGCTTGGAGGGGGAACAGACGGGGCCCGCAGATACGCAGTATTTT.

V usage is TRBV29-1 and J usage is TRBJ2-2; a possible D gene is TRBD1 (5 bases). Between the trimmed V and J ends, which lost 6 bases and 5 bases, there was a span of 19 bases. This CDR3 has 15 residues. Germline V gene data show CDR1 as SQVTM and CDR2 as ANQGSEA. The CDR3 is CSVVRVSLGTGELFF. The CDR3 DNA is TGCAGCGTGGTCAGGGTCTCCTTAGGGACCGGGGAGCTGTTTTTT.

The rearrangement uses TRBV3-1 (or the pseudogene TRBV3-2) and TRBJ2-5; D possibly corresponds to TRBD2 (5 bases). Germline V gives CDR1 LGHDT, CDR2 YNNKEL (reference sequence). This CDR3 comprises 14 residues. V was pared by 2 bases and J by 2 bases, with 9 bases between. The CDR3 loop reads CASSQIRRQETQYF. CDR3 nucleotides: TGTGCCAGCAGCCAAATCAGGAGGCAAGAGACCCAGTACTTC.

This rearrangement joins TRBV3-1 (or the pseudogene TRBV3-2) to TRBJ2-1, with 9 bases fitting TRBD2. The CDR3 spans 16 residues. Germline CDR1 LGHDT, CDR2 YNNKEL (reference sequence). Trimming removed 4 bases from V and 1 base from J; junction bases left unmatched: 5. This chain's CDR3 is CASSLTLAGSYNEQFF. The DNA of the CDR3 is TGTGCCAGCAGCCTTACCCTAGCGGGGTCCTACAATGAGCAGTTCTTC.

V is TRBV13 and J is TRBJ1-3, with D hard to call. The ends were cut back, 0 bases at V and 4 bases at J, with 4 bases in the middle. CDR1 PRHDT and CDR2 FYEKMQ come from the germline V gene (reference sequence). The CDR3 is made up of 13 amino acids. CDR3: CASSLGLGNTIYF. The CDR3, as DNA: TGTGCCAGCAGCTTAGGCCTAGGAAACACCATATATTTT.

V is TRBV19 and J is TRBJ2-1, with 9 bases that match TRBD2. There are 16 residues in the CDR3. Germline V gene sequence: CDR1 LNHDA, CDR2 SQIVND (reference sequence). After removal of 5 bases from V and 4 bases from J, the junction contained 9 bases not matched to a gene. For the CDR3, the DNA is TGTGCCAGTAGTCCTTTTGGAGCGGGGGGTTACAATGAGCAGTTCTTC. This sequence encodes CASSPFGAGGYNEQFF.

V and J are TRBV24-1 and TRBJ2-2, with 7 bases fitting TRBD1. V dropped 5 bases and J dropped 2; count of bases not matched to a gene: 7. This CDR3 is 16 amino acids long. Germline V gene lookup returns CDR1 KGHDR and CDR2 SFDVKD. The DNA of the CDR3 is TGTGCCACCAGTGCCACAGGGGTCATTAACACCGGGGAGCTGTTTTTT. As protein: CATSATGVINTGELFF.

This clone has a handful of counts. The chain carries TRBV5-4 and TRBJ1-2; tentative D call: TRBD1 (6 bases). Germline V lookup: CDR1 SGHNT, CDR2 YYREEE (reference sequence). This CDR3 has 14 amino acids. Trimming stripped 0 bases from V and 4 bases from J, with 10 bases between. The CDR3: CASSLGQGSYGYTF. The CDR3, as DNA: TGTGCCAGCAGCTTGGGGCAGGGGAGCTATGGCTACACCTTC.

The sample holds a few counts of this clone. The chain couples TRBV5-6 to TRBJ2-1, with D hard to call. Trimming left V 0 bases short and J 8 bases short, with 6 bases between. CDR1 and CDR2 from the germline V gene are SGHDT and YYEEEE. The CDR3 contains 12 residues. The CDR3 region is CASSLVAYEQFF. For the CDR3, the DNA is TGTGCCAGCAGCTTGGTAGCCTATGAGCAGTTCTTC.